These 7 T cell receptor beta chains originate from one sample sequenced in a study of cytomegalovirus exposure and HLA in healthy donors. Researchers ran the PCR with 60 Vbeta and 13 Jbeta primers. TCRdb keeps only in-frame clones here, not all; method: immunoSEQ multiplex PCR. The sample lists about 150,000 clones; 78% were seen once. The sample comprised PBMCs. The source is a male donor in good health and CMV-seronegative.

CDR3 nucleotides: TGCGCCAGCAGCCAAGCGGAAGGGGCATCCTACAATGAGCAGTTCTTC. It yields the protein CASSQAEGASYNEQFF. The chain links TRBV4-3 to TRBJ2-1; D may be TRBD1 (5 bases). This CDR3 contains 16 residues. The germline V and J ends were trimmed by 1 base and 1 base, with 11 bases remaining between them. Germline CDR1 is LGHNA and CDR2 is YSLEER.

V is TRBV6-5 and J is TRBJ2-7, with D perhaps TRBD2 (6 bases). With 7 bases removed from V and 4 bases from J, the gap between germline ends came to 17 bases. The V gene's germline CDR1 is MNHEY and CDR2 SVGAGI. CDR3 length equals 14 residues. CDR3 region: CASTRAGSRYEQYF. CDR3 DNA sequence: TGTGCCAGCACTAGAGCGGGTAGCAGATACGAGCAGTACTTC.

The chain joins TRBV6-5 to TRBJ2-7; 10 bases align to TRBD2. The CDR3 runs to 16 residues. The V gene's germline CDR1 is MNHEY and CDR2 SVGAGI. The J segment lost 3 bases and the V segment lost 2 bases, leaving 7 bases of the junction unmatched. DNA for the CDR3: TGTGCCAGCAGTTACGGCGCTAGCGGGGGACGCTACGAGCAGTACTTC. Amino acids: CASSYGASGGRYEQYF.

The rearrangement uses TRBV7-2 and TRBJ1-3; the match to TRBD1 covers 9 bases. This CDR3 is built from 15 residues. Germline CDR1 SGHTA, CDR2 FQGNSA. V lost 1 base, J lost 2 bases, and 0 bases stayed unmatched. CDR3 loop: CTSSLGQGAGNTIYF. CDR3 nucleotide sequence: TGTACCAGCAGCTTAGGACAGGGGGCTGGAAACACCATATATTTT.

The rearrangement uses TRBV5-8 and TRBJ1-2, with 9 bases matching TRBD1. The CDR3 runs to 13 residues. Germline CDR1 and CDR2: SGHTS and YDEGEE. Trimming cost V 4 bases and J 8 bases; bases outside gene matches: 6. The CDR3 nucleotides are TGTGCCAGCAGCCGGGACAGGGCGGGAGGCTACACCTTC. Its protein product is CASSRDRAGGYTF.

This clone was detected only once. This chain connects TRBV6-5 to TRBJ1-2, with 7 bases fitting TRBD1. The CDR3 runs 12 residues. With V trimmed by 6 bases and J by 3 bases, 1 base remained unmatched. CDR1 and CDR2 from the germline V gene are MNHEY and SVGAGI. The chain's CDR3 is CASRGTDYGYTF. The CDR3 nucleotides are TGTGCCAGCAGGGGGACAGACTATGGCTACACCTTC.

The CDR3 loop reads CASSSQGYYEQYF. The DNA of the CDR3 is TGTGCCAGCAGCTCTCAGGGTTACTACGAGCAGTACTTC. The rearrangement joins TRBV7-9 to TRBJ2-7; possibly TRBD1 for D (5 bases). The CDR3 is 13 amino acids. V was clipped by 4 bases and J by 3 bases, with 10 bases between them. Germline values: CDR1 SEHNR, CDR2 FQNEAQ (reference sequence).